These 9 T cell receptor beta chains originate from one sample sequenced in a study of early T cells in non-severe SARS-CoV-2 infection. TCRdb re-called the 5' RACE reads with MiXCR, one entry per CDR3 protein. Among 65,000 to 95,000 distinct CDR3 sequences listed, 10% to 15% were seen once. Material: whole blood, obtained at baseline. The receptors come from an adult who was a healthcare worker with PCR-confirmed SARS-CoV-2 infection or an uninfected control (not recorded which). The donor label of this sample is uncertain.

The chain has TRBV27 and TRBJ2-2; D gene uncertain. Trimming stripped 10 bases from V and 1 base from J, with 16 bases between. Per the germline V gene, CDR1 is MNHEY and CDR2 is SMNVEV (reference sequence). The CDR3 length is 15 residues. The CDR3: CATRVGSVNTGELFF. In DNA, the CDR3 is TGTGCCACTCGTGTCGGGTCCGTGAACACCGGGGAGCTGTTTTTT.

This clonotype was detected ten times or more. The chain employs TRBV3-1 and TRBJ2-1; 8 bases map to TRBD1. Trimming removed 0 bases from V and 7 bases from J; junction bases left unmatched: 8. This CDR3 region has 16 residues. From germline, CDR1 is LGHDT and CDR2 YNNKEL (reference sequence). CDR3 DNA sequence: TGTGCCAGCAGCCAAGATCGGCCAGGGGGCTGGAATGAGCAGTTCTTC. Translating gives CASSQDRPGGWNEQFF.

The chain recombines TRBV11-3 with TRBJ2-2; D is uncertain. The length of the CDR3 is 13 residues. With 5 bases removed from V and 4 bases from J, the gap between germline ends came to 8 bases. CDR1 SGHNT and CDR2 YENEEA come from the germline V gene. The CDR3 coding sequence is TGTGCCAGCAGCGTAGGCAGCACCGGGGAGCTGTTTTTT. Its translation: CASSVGSTGELFF.

The chain carries TRBV20-1 and TRBJ2-1; 12 nucleotides align to TRBD2. From germline, CDR1 is DFQATT and CDR2 SNEGSKA (reference sequence). The length of the CDR3 is 14 residues. V shed 1 base and J 12 bases; nucleotides not matched to a gene: 7. CDR3 bases: TGCAGTGCTAGAGTTGGACTAGCGGGACCCGGGCAGTTCTTC. It yields the protein CSARVGLAGPGQFF.

This clonotype was picked up a small number of times. The chain joins TRBV4-1 to TRBJ2-1; TRBD1 aligns across 10 bases. Trimming took 3 bases from V and 2 from J; bases not matched to a gene: 4. The CDR3 is 16 residues long. The germline V gene has CDR1 MGHRA and CDR2 YSYEKL. As DNA, the CDR3 is TGCGCCAGCAGCCAGACCGGGACAGGGGCCTACAATGAGCAGTTCTTC. Translated: CASSQTGTGAYNEQFF.

This clonotype has a handful of counts. V gene TRBV30 combines with J gene TRBJ2-3; 9 bases fit TRBD2. V trimming: 8 bases; J trimming: 8 bases; junction bases outside the gene matches: 11. This CDR3 region has 13 residues. Germline lookup yields CDR1 GTSNPN and CDR2 SVGIG (reference sequence). CDR3 in DNA: TGTGCCGGTGAGCGGGGGGCGGCGGGTACGCAGTATTTT. Amino acids: CAGERGAAGTQYF.

The sample holds a few counts of this clonotype. The chain links TRBV6-2 or TRBV6-3 to TRBJ2-1; 8 bases agree with TRBD2. V lost 2 bases, J lost 8 bases, and 5 bases stayed unmatched. CDR3 length equals 14 residues. CDR1 and CDR2 (germline): MNHEY, SVGEGT. The CDR3 coding sequence is TGTGCCAGCAGTTACCCGGGACTAGTCGATGAGCAGTTCTTC. As protein: CASSYPGLVDEQFF.

The rearrangement uses TRBV6-2 or TRBV6-3 and TRBJ2-7; no definite D call. The germline gives CDR1 MNHEY, CDR2 SVGEGT. Trimming removed 5 bases at V and 3 bases at J, with 11 bases between. The CDR3 is made up of 13 amino acids. The CDR3 protein is CASSDGPDYEQYF. For the CDR3, the DNA is TGTGCCAGCAGTGACGGACCGGACTACGAGCAGTACTTC.

The sample holds a few counts of this clonotype. The CDR3 region is CASSFGAYEQYF. The CDR3 region has the DNA TGTGCCAGCAGCTTTGGCGCCTACGAGCAGTACTTC. The rearrangement links TRBV7-8 to TRBJ2-7, with D uncertain. Trimming cost V 3 bases and J 2 bases, with 5 bases left between them. This CDR3 is built from 12 residues. Germline-derived CDR1 and CDR2 are SGHVS and FQNEAQ.